These 10 T cell receptor beta chains came from one sample sequenced in a study of T cell responses to AZD1222 COVID-19 vaccine (dated by TCRdb to about 2021). Libraries were prepared through the immunoSEQ multiplex PCR assay. This immuneACCESS table, as held by TCRdb, lists in-frame sequences with V and J called but not all clones. Of the missing ones, under half trace to an unresolved V gene in checked studies; the others have no known cause. The sample table holds tens of thousands of clones, of which about 80% were seen once. The ten largest make up 9.5% to 13% of the sample. Sample time point, as interpreted from the label and publication: baseline before first vaccination. Sequencing was performed on peripheral blood, taken on day 0 of AZD1222 vaccination. Every receptor here comes from an adult in good health.

The chain joins TRBV4-3 to TRBJ2-1; 7 bases map to TRBD2. The V gene's germline CDR1 is LGHNA and CDR2 YSLEER. After removal of 4 bases from V and 4 bases from J, the junction contained 10 bases not matched to a gene. This CDR3 is built from 16 residues. The CDR3 sequence: CASSPASSGVYNEQFF. The DNA of the CDR3 is TGCGCCAGCAGCCCGGCTTCCAGCGGGGTGTACAATGAGCAGTTCTTC.

By sample fraction, this clone is medium-sized. V and J are TRBV7-9 and TRBJ1-6; no reliable D call. CDR3 length: 15 amino acids. Trimming stripped 4 bases from V and 5 bases from J, with 12 bases between. Germline CDR1 is SEHNR and CDR2 is FQNEAQ (reference sequence). CDR3 amino acids: CASSSPGRDNSPLHF. The CDR3 region has the DNA TGTGCCAGCAGCTCCCCGGGGAGAGATAATTCACCCCTCCACTTT.

The CDR3 DNA sequence: TGTGCCAGCAGTTTTGGGGGCTTAATAAACTACGAGCAGTACTTC. It yields the protein CASSFGGLINYEQYF. The chain joins TRBV27 to TRBJ2-7; perhaps TRBD1 as D (6 bases). CDR3 length: 15 amino acids. Germline loops: CDR1 MNHEY, CDR2 SMNVEV (reference sequence). V was cut by 3 bases and J by 3 bases, with 15 bases left in between.

This chain connects TRBV5-1 to TRBJ2-1; 9 bases match TRBD2. CDR1 SGHRS and CDR2 YFSETQ come from the germline V gene. The V and J ends lost 5 bases and 3 bases, in that order; junction bases with no gene match: 9. CDR3 length: 16 amino acids. CDR3 residues: CASRRGSGGFYNEQFF. In DNA form, the CDR3 reads TGCGCCAGCAGGAGGGGTAGCGGGGGCTTCTACAATGAGCAGTTCTTC.

This clone has just one count. This chain links TRBV3-1 (or the pseudogene TRBV3-2) with TRBJ1-4, with D unclear. V lost 0 bases and J 8 bases, leaving 13 bases between the germline ends. Germline CDR1 reads LGHDT; CDR2 reads YNNKEL (reference sequence). The CDR3 consists of 15 residues. This CDR3 is CASSQDGGKSEKLFF. The CDR3 nucleotides read TGTGCCAGCAGCCAAGATGGCGGAAAGAGCGAAAAACTGTTTTTT.

The chain has TRBV19 and TRBJ1-1; D possibly corresponds to TRBD1 (5 bases). Germline CDR1 and CDR2: LNHDA and SQIVND (reference sequence). The V end was cut by 4 bases, the J end by 3 bases, with 9 bases between. The CDR3 sequence is 13 residues long. CDR3 coding DNA: TGTGCCAGTAGTACGGCGGGACACACTGAAGCTTTCTTT. It is translated as CASSTAGHTEAFF.

The chain has TRBV18 and TRBJ1-2; 7 nucleotides align to TRBD1. The trim removed 2 bases at V and 6 bases at J, leaving 18 bases unmatched. The CDR3 runs 18 residues. Per the germline V gene, CDR1 is KGHSH and CDR2 is LQKENI. DNA for the CDR3: TGTGCCAGCTCACCATCGTCGTCGGGGAGACAGGGAGTCGATGGCTACACCTTC. Its translation: CASSPSSSGRQGVDGYTF.

The chain joins TRBV10-3 to TRBJ2-1; TRBD2 aligns across 7 bases. The ends lost 7 bases at V and 3 bases at J; junction bases unmatched: 3. The CDR3 extends over 13 amino acids. Germline V gene data show CDR1 as ENHRY and CDR2 as SYGVKD. DNA for the CDR3: TGTGCCATCAACGGACTAGACTACAATGAGCAGTTCTTC. Translating gives CAINGLDYNEQFF.

A single count supports this clone. This chain joins TRBV6-5 and TRBJ2-7, with D unresolved. The CDR3 is 13 residues long. V lost 7 bases to trimming and J lost 4 bases, with 14 bases between them. From germline, CDR1 is MNHEY and CDR2 SVGAGI. The CDR3 nucleotides read TGTGCCAGCATCCTAAATATAGGGTACGAGCAGTACTTC. Amino acids: CASILNIGYEQYF.

This clone has only one observation. The J gene is TRBJ1-1, the V gene TRBV7-8; the match to TRBD1 covers 9 bases. This CDR3 has 18 residues. Germline V CDR1 and CDR2: SGHVS, FQNEAQ. Trimming removed 1 base from V and 3 bases from J; junction bases left unmatched: 12. The CDR3 bases are TGTGCCAGCAGCTTAGATCGAATCACAGGGGGCAGTGACACTGAAGCTTTCTTT. Its translation: CASSLDRITGGSDTEAFF. The variable domain in full, with the rest retrieved from reference TRBV7-8 and TRBJ1-1, is GAGVSQSPRYKVAKRGQDVALRCDPISGHVSLFWYQQALGQGPEFLTYFQNEAQLDKSGLPSDRFFAERPEGSVSTLKIQRTQQEDSAVYLCASSLDRITGGSDTEAFFGQGTRLTVV.